Given below is one TCR beta chain in context. The data were taken from a study of blood T cell repertoires in COVID-19. Clones were read by immunoSEQ multiplex PCR, and TCRdb kept only the in-frame ones, dropping some. The repertoire holds approximately 140,000 clones, with about 87% as singletons. V lost 4 bases and J lost 6; bases outside the gene matches: 8. Germline V gene lookup returns CDR1 GTSNPN and CDR2 SVGIG (reference sequence). The CDR3 has 13 amino acids. The chain links TRBV30 to TRBJ1-2; 7 bases are a match to TRBD1. The sequence came from a man aged 45-60 years in a cohort exposed to, infected with or recovered from COVID-19 (not recorded which). The specimen was PBMCs or T cells enriched from blood (not recorded which). The CDR3 is CAWTQQGRNGYTF. The CDR3 region has the DNA TGTGCCTGGACCCAACAGGGGAGGAATGGCTACACCTTC.